This T cell receptor (beta chain) is from a study of neurological immune-mediated disorders (dated by TCRdb to about 2019). About the investigation overall: The study compared peripheral blood TCR-beta repertoires of HTLV-I-associated myelopathy (HAM/TSP) patients, multiple sclerosis patients and healthy controls using UMI-based sequencing. The cohort comprised 68 subjects: roughly 15 HAM/TSP patients, 34 multiple sclerosis patients and 20 healthy controls. Technical triplicate libraries were sequenced to precisely calculate the variability in frequency of each individual clone. The 106 TCR-beta libraries covered PBMC samples along with longitudinal samples, technical triplicates, and paired sorted CD4+ and CD8+ T-cell subsets. Study-level results and caveats: Expanded clones from different subjects shared no identical CDR3 amino acid sequences, which suggests that TCR-beta repertoires were private in all groups. The highest TCR clonal expansion was observed in HAM/TSP patients, whereas the lowest was observed in MS patients, even when compared with healthy controls.

The sample holds many counts of this clonotype. The target of this receptor is not known. Per-nucleotide qualities are absent, and no much larger clonotype sits a single base away. From its cysteine to its phenylalanine, the CDR3 spans 15 amino acids. The only DNA kept is the CDR3, 45 bases in frame from the first base. Unmatched junction bases come to 8, with V trimmed by 5 bases and J by 4 bases. In the paper's terms, the time point label means: technical triplicate 1. For sorted-subset TCR libraries, about 1 million sorted CD4+ or CD8+ T cells were used. Peripheral blood was subjected to Ficoll-Hypaque density gradient centrifugation to isolate PBMCs, which were then cryopreserved in liquid nitrogen. The study also sequenced paired sorted CD4+ and CD8+ subsets from healthy controls, HAM/TSP patients and MS patients. cDNA was synthesized by template-switch 5'RACE using a primer with a 10-nucleotide random unique molecular identifier that tagged each TCR transcript. Every sequencing run covered 15-18 subjects and yielded more than 170 million TCR-beta sequences. The RNeasy kit was used to extract total RNA. TCR-beta VDJ regions were amplified with primers for the TCR constant region and the 5'RACE anchor, using the KAPA Real-time Library Amplification kit. Sample indexes and Illumina adaptors were added in a first PCR, and a second PCR then increased library yield. The roughly 650 bp TCR product was size-selected on a 2% E-gel SizeSelection system after Ampure bead purification. Library quality was checked on a Bioanalyzer, concentration was measured with Qubit, and libraries were quantified with the Kapa Library Quantification kit before pooling. Libraries were sequenced paired-end 2 x 150 bp on an Illumina HiSeq 2500. To increase sequence diversity, roughly 24-31% phiX was spiked into each library pool. The original methods were these. The UMI-based MiGEC pipeline processed quality-filtered reads and removed over 85% of raw TCR sequences during error correction. VDJ genes were aligned to IMGT germline references, and clonotypes were defined by unique CDR3 amino acid sequence plus V-J genes. Clonal expansion, Shannon diversity and CDR3 relatedness (CalcPairwiseDistances, ClusterSamples) were evaluated with VDJtools, and phylogenetic trees were built with CLCbio workbench. A clone was classed as expanded if it had 8 or more unique UMIs, a cutoff based on coefficient-of-variation modelling across technical triplicates. TCRdb cleaned the public reads at Q25 with fastp, built clones with MiXCR and kept in-frame beta chains. Rows are unified per CDR3 protein, each entry keeping the most common DNA and genes. V and J calls and clone size were set by TCRdb, not the authors. The sample yields tens of thousands of distinct CDR3 sequences; around 14% were counted once. 5.5% of the sample goes to the ten largest clones.

This sequence was found in a female donor with HTLV-1-associated myelopathy (HAM/TSP). This receptor chain uses TRBV12-3 or TRBV12-4 and TRBJ1-2; 9 central bases correspond to TRBD1. The sample taken for sequencing was CD4+ T cells from blood. In nucleotides, the sequence is TGTGCCAGCAGTCTTCGGGACAGGGCGAGCTATGGCTACACCTTC. Its protein product is CASSLRDRASYGYTF.